One T cell receptor (beta chain) is described in this entry. Its antigen is not identified. These data are taken from a study of T cells in Graves' hyperthyroidism and ophthalmopathy. Study-wide points: Prediction of ophthalmopathy progression came a median around 6 months pre-onset. Ophthalmopathy and stable hyperthyroidism were told apart by a 13 V-J model.

The source material, RNA transcripts, was used to amplify TCR beta CDR3 regions. A first-round RT-PCR of the TCR CDR3 used the HTBI primer set. TCRdb processed the multiplex PCR reads anew with MiXCR; each CDR3 protein has one entry. The sample lists hundreds of thousands of distinct CDR3 sequences; around 20% were seen once. The study collected blood at first hyperthyroidism diagnosis, before any ophthalmopathy symptoms arose. CDR1 and CDR2 from the germline V gene are LNHDA and SQIVND (reference sequence). CDR3 length: 15 residues. Trimming stripped 6 bases from V and 4 bases from J, with 16 bases between.

The source is a woman aged 45 to 65 with Graves' hyperthyroidism that later progressed to Graves' ophthalmopathy. Source material: blood. The chain recombines TRBV19 with TRBJ2-1; weak D call: TRBD2 (5 bases). DNA of the CDR3: TGTGCCAGTAGGAAGAAGTCCCCGGGGTACAATGAGCAGTTCTTC. This gives the protein CASRKKSPGYNEQFF.